The clone carrying this T cell receptor (beta chain) was observed a single time. Under the authors' procedure: Reference gene primer amplification yielded estimated nucleated cell counts. TCRdb's table, derived via immunoSEQ multiplex PCR, lists solely in-frame clones and lacks some. V and J calls and clone size are those listed in that table; D and trimming were worked out from the DNA. The sample has about 220,000 clones, roughly 88% seen once. This record comes from a study of blood T cell repertoires in COVID-19. Overall study: COVID-19 samples collected from the United States, Italy and Spain covered acute and convalescent phases.

This sequence originates from a man aged 25-40 years who had recovered from COVID-19. Sequenced: peripheral blood.

CDR3 coding DNA: TGTGCCAGCAGTTACGGGCGGGGGGCCCGGAATGAGCAGTTCTTC. Translated: CASSYGRGARNEQFF. The genes are TRBV6-5 and TRBJ2-1, with TRBD2 matching 8 bases. The germline CDR1 and CDR2 sequences are MNHEY and SVGAGI. This CDR3 comprises 15 residues. J gave up 7 bases and V 2 bases, and 7 bases lay outside the gene matches.